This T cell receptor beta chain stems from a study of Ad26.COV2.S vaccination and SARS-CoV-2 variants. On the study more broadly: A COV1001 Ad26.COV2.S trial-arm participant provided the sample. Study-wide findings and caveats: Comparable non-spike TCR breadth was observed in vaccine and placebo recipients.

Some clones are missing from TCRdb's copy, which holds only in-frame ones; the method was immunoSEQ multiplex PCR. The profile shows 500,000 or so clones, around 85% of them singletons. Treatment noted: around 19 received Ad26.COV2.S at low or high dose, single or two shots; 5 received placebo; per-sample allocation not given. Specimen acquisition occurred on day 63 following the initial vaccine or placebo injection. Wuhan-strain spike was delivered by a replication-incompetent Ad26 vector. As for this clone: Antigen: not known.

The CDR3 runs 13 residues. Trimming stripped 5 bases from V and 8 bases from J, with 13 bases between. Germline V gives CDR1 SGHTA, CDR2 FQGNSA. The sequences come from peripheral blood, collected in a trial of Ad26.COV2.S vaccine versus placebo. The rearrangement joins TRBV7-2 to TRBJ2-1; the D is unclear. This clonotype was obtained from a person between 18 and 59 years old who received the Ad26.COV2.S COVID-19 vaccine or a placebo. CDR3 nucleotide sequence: TGTGCCAGCAGCCCAAACTTTGGTGATGAGCAGTTCTTC. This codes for CASSPNFGDEQFF. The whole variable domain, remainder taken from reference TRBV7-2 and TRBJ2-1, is GAGVSQSPSNKVTEKGKDVELRCDPISGHTALYWYRQSLGQGLEFLIYFQGNSAPDKSGLPSDRFSAERTGGSVSTLTIQRTQQEDSAVYLCASSPNFGDEQFFGPGTRLTVL.